A single sample is the source of the 26 T cell receptor beta chains below, sequenced in a study of blood T cell repertoires in COVID-19 (dated by TCRdb to between 2020 and 2021). The library was obtained by the immunoSEQ multiplex PCR assay. TCRdb obtained this table from immuneACCESS and retained in-frame rearrangements with V and J assigned. These tables miss some clones; where compared with another copy, unresolved V genes account for less than half of the shortfall, and the remainder is unexplained. The sample has roughly 180,000 clones on record, more than 85% of them singletons. 2% to 2.5% of the sample is taken by the ten largest. Material for sequencing was peripheral blood. The receptor source for this set is a man in his 70s with active or convalescent COVID-19.

The chain couples TRBV6-5 to TRBJ2-3; TRBD1 might be the D (6 bases). Per the germline V gene, CDR1 is MNHEY and CDR2 is SVGAGI. V lost 3 bases to trimming and J lost 3 bases, with 10 bases between them. CDR3 length: 14 amino acids. CDR3 residues: CASSYQGPTDTQYF. The DNA for the CDR3 is TGTGCCAGCAGTTATCAGGGGCCTACAGATACGCAGTATTTT.

The chain combines TRBV6-5 with TRBJ1-4, with D perhaps TRBD1 (5 bases). There are 14 residues in the CDR3. Germline V gene data show CDR1 as MNHEY and CDR2 as SVGAGI. Trimming removed 6 bases at V and 8 bases at J, with 16 bases between. CDR3 in DNA: TGTGCCAGCAGCGGACAACCTATTAGGGAAAAACTGTTTTTT. Amino acids: CASSGQPIREKLFF.

The chain is built from TRBV10-3 and TRBJ1-5; no clear D gene. The CDR3 is 14 residues long. Germline assignment: CDR1 ENHRY and CDR2 SYGVKD. The germline V and J ends were trimmed by 6 bases and 0 bases, with 9 bases remaining between them. CDR3 in amino acids: CAIRVLYSNQPQHF. CDR3 in DNA: TGTGCCATCAGGGTACTTTATAGCAATCAGCCCCAGCATTTT.

J is TRBJ2-7 and V is TRBV6-5, with D tentatively TRBD1 (6 bases). The CDR3 covers 14 residues. The germline CDR1 and CDR2 sequences are MNHEY and SVGAGI. The V end lost 5 bases, the J end lost 4 bases, and 15 bases lay between the germline ends. The CDR3 here is CASSPQGRGYEQYF. The CDR3 DNA is TGTGCCAGCAGTCCCCAGGGGCGAGGGTACGAGCAGTACTTC.

The chain uses TRBV3-1 (or the pseudogene TRBV3-2) and TRBJ1-3; 7 bases agree with TRBD1. Germline CDR1 reads LGHDT; CDR2 reads YNNKEL (reference sequence). The CDR3 loop spans 16 amino acids. With V trimmed by 3 bases and J by 3 bases, 8 bases remained unmatched. The CDR3 DNA is TGTGCCAGCAGCCATCGAACAGGGGTTAGTGGAAACACCATATATTTT. Its translation: CASSHRTGVSGNTIYF.

V gene TRBV4-3 combines with J gene TRBJ2-1; 7 bases are a match to TRBD1. CDR3 length equals 15 residues. V lost 2 bases and J lost 4; bases outside the gene matches: 5. The germline V gene encodes CDR1 LGHNA and CDR2 YSLEER. The CDR3 DNA sequence: TGCGCCAGCAGCCAACGGGACAGAGCTTACAATGAGCAGTTCTTC. It yields the protein CASSQRDRAYNEQFF.

The V gene is TRBV7-9, the J gene TRBJ2-1; a possible D gene is TRBD2 (6 bases). Between the trimmed V and J ends, which lost 5 bases and 6 bases, there was a span of 11 bases. The CDR3 loop spans 13 amino acids. In germline, CDR1 is SEHNR, CDR2 FQNEAQ (reference sequence). CDR3 residues: CASSVGTFNEQFF. CDR3 DNA: TGTGCCAGCAGCGTCGGGACTTTCAATGAGCAGTTCTTC.

The chain links TRBV6-2 or TRBV6-3 to TRBJ2-3; D is unclear. Germline values: CDR1 MNHEY, CDR2 SVGEGT. The CDR3 sequence is 12 residues long. The V gene lost 4 bases and the J gene lost 5 bases, with 7 bases spanning the gap. The CDR3 region has the DNA TGTGCCAGCAGTTCGTCGGTAGATACGCAGTATTTT. This translates into CASSSSVDTQYF.

The chain is built from TRBV19 and TRBJ1-6; 7 bases are shared with TRBD1. The J segment lost 7 bases and the V segment lost 6 bases, leaving 6 bases of the junction unmatched. The CDR3 is 14 amino acids. The germline gives CDR1 LNHDA, CDR2 SQIVND (reference sequence). The CDR3, as DNA: TGTGCCAGTAGCAGACAGGGTTTGAATTCACCCCTCCACTTT. It codes for CASSRQGLNSPLHF.

The chain joins TRBV19 to TRBJ1-2; D may be TRBD1 (5 bases). This CDR3 comprises 14 residues. V dropped 5 bases and J dropped 4 bases, with 14 bases sitting between them. The germline gives CDR1 LNHDA, CDR2 SQIVND (reference sequence). CDR3 protein: CASSEQGGVYGYTF. DNA of the CDR3: TGTGCCAGTAGTGAGCAGGGTGGAGTCTATGGCTACACCTTC.

This clone was found a few times. V usage is TRBV28 and J usage is TRBJ1-1; D perhaps matches TRBD1 (5 bases). The CDR3 has 16 residues. The V and J ends lost 5 bases and 1 base respectively, with 17 bases between them. Per the germline V gene, CDR1 is MDHEN and CDR2 is SYDVKM. The CDR3: CASSPSWGEGNTEAFF. CDR3 in DNA: TGTGCCAGCAGTCCCTCGTGGGGGGAGGGGAACACTGAAGCTTTCTTT.

This clone was seen only a few times. The chain carries TRBV7-9 and TRBJ1-6; 9 bases align to TRBD1. The CDR3 is 17 residues long. The V and J ends lost 5 bases and 0 bases, in that order; junction bases with no gene match: 5. Looked up from germline, CDR1 is SEHNR and CDR2 is FQNEAQ (reference sequence). CDR3 in amino acids: CASSADRGSSYNSPLHF. For the CDR3, the DNA is TGTGCCAGCAGCGCGGACAGGGGTAGCTCCTATAATTCACCCCTCCACTTT.

The count of this clone is one. The CDR3 DNA follows: TGTGCCAGCAGCTCTGGACAGCGCGACGAGCAGTACTTC. This codes for CASSSGQRDEQYF. J is TRBJ2-7 and V is TRBV7-2; TRBD1 might be the D (6 bases). CDR1 is SGHTA and CDR2 is FQGNSA in the germline V gene. The CDR3 runs 13 residues. V was trimmed by 4 bases and J by 5 bases, leaving 12 bases between them.

The V gene is TRBV28, the J gene TRBJ2-7, with a tentative D call TRBD1 (5 bases). The CDR3 totals 13 residues. Germline CDR1 and CDR2: MDHEN and SYDVKM. Trimming pared 9 bases from V and 1 base from J, leaving 13 bases between. CDR3 nucleotides: TGTGCCAGTTGGGGCAGGGCTTCCTACGAGCAGTACTTC. Amino acids: CASWGRASYEQYF. The full variable domain, completed using reference TRBV28 and TRBJ2-7, is DVKVTQSSRYLVKRTGEKVFLECVQDMDHENMFWYRQDPGLGLRLIYFSYDVKMKEKGDIPEGYSVSREKKERFSLILESASTNQTSMYLCASWGRASYEQYFGPGTRLTVT.

The chain links TRBV14 to TRBJ2-4; D may be TRBD1 (7 bases). CDR1 SGHDN and CDR2 FVKESK come from the germline V gene. CDR3 length: 15 amino acids. The germline V and J ends were trimmed by 6 bases and 3 bases, with 15 bases remaining between them. CDR3 DNA sequence: TGTGCCAGCAGAACAACAGGGGACTTCAAAAACATTCAGTACTTC. Protein product: CASRTTGDFKNIQYF.

This chain uses TRBV7-2 with TRBJ1-1; D not certain. Trimming pared 1 base from V and 3 bases from J, leaving 12 bases between. Per the germline V gene, CDR1 is SGHTA and CDR2 is FQGNSA. The CDR3 spans 15 residues. Here the CDR3 DNA reads TGTGCCAGCAGCTTAGTAGGAGGGAGGGACACTGAAGCTTTCTTT. Its translation: CASSLVGGRDTEAFF.

The gene calls are TRBV15 and TRBJ1-2; tentatively, D is TRBD1 (6 bases). V was pared by 0 bases and J by 0 bases, with 8 bases between. The CDR3 has 15 amino acids. CDR1 and CDR2 from the germline V gene are LNHNV and YYDKDF (reference sequence). This chain's CDR3 is CATSREQGTNYGYTF. Here the CDR3 DNA reads TGTGCCACCAGCAGAGAACAGGGAACTAACTATGGCTACACCTTC.

The rearrangement joins TRBV27 to TRBJ1-4; 9 bases are a match to TRBD1. V shed 11 bases, J shed 5 bases, and the junction held 9 bases outside the gene matches. CDR1 and CDR2 (germline): MNHEY, SMNVEV (reference sequence). CDR3 size: 14 residues. In DNA, the CDR3 is TGTGCCGTAGGGCCGGACAGGGGAAATGAAAAACTGTTTTTT. This gives the protein CAVGPDRGNEKLFF.

This chain's CDR3 is CASSPGLAQTPYNEQFF. In nucleotides, the CDR3 is TGTGCCAGCAGCCCTGGACTAGCCCAGACACCTTACAATGAGCAGTTCTTC. J is TRBJ2-1 and V is TRBV5-4, with 8 nucleotides matching TRBD2. The germline gives CDR1 SGHNT, CDR2 YYREEE (reference sequence). Trimming took 4 bases from V and 4 from J; bases not matched to a gene: 13. CDR3 length equals 17 residues.

This clone has just a few counts. The genes are TRBV28 and TRBJ2-1; TRBD2 matches at 7 bases. After removal of 5 bases from V and 2 bases from J, the junction contained 6 bases not matched to a gene. CDR1 MDHEN and CDR2 SYDVKM come from the germline V gene. This CDR3 has 15 residues. The CDR3 nucleotides read TGTGCCAGCAGTCCCTGGGGAGGGACCTACAATGAGCAGTTCTTC. This translates into CASSPWGGTYNEQFF.

V usage is TRBV19 and J usage is TRBJ2-3; D gene ambiguous. V was pared by 5 bases and J by 3 bases, with 15 bases between. The length of the CDR3 is 15 residues. Germline CDR1 is LNHDA and CDR2 is SQIVND (reference sequence). The chain's CDR3 is CASSVGQPRTDTQYF. CDR3 in DNA: TGTGCCAGTAGTGTTGGCCAACCGAGGACAGATACGCAGTATTTT.

The chain links TRBV9 to TRBJ2-5; 9 bases are shared with TRBD1. V gave up 4 bases and J gave up 5 bases; unmatched junction bases: 6. The CDR3 loop spans 14 amino acids. Germline V gene sequence: CDR1 SGDLS, CDR2 YYNGEE. DNA for the CDR3: TGTGCCAGCAGCCCGGGACAGGGTCGGGAGACCCAGTACTTC. Translation: CASSPGQGRETQYF. The full variable domain, completed using reference TRBV9 and TRBJ2-5, is DSGVTQTPKHLITATGQRVTLRCSPRSGDLSVYWYQQSLDQGLQFLIQYYNGEERAKGNILERFSAQQFPDLHSELNLSSLELGDSALYFCASSPGQGRETQYFGPGTRLLVL.

This clone came up a few times. This chain uses TRBV4-2 with TRBJ2-5; D gene ambiguous. Between the trimmed V and J ends, which lost 3 bases and 0 bases, there was a span of 11 bases. The CDR3 runs 15 residues. From germline, CDR1 is LGHNA and CDR2 YNFKEQ. CDR3 DNA sequence: TGTGCCAGCAGCCAGGAGATGACCTACCAAGAGACCCAGTACTTC. This sequence encodes CASSQEMTYQETQYF.

The sample holds one count of this clone. This chain links TRBV9 with TRBJ2-3; maybe TRBD2 (6 bases). Germline V CDR1 and CDR2: SGDLS, YYNGEE. The CDR3 has 16 residues. V lost 2 bases to trimming and J lost 2 bases, with 15 bases between them. The CDR3 nucleotides read TGTGCCAGCAGCGTGAGAGCGGGTGATTACACAGATACGCAGTATTTT. Amino acid sequence: CASSVRAGDYTDTQYF.

This chain connects TRBV4-3 to TRBJ2-7; 11 bases line up with TRBD2. CDR1 and CDR2 from the germline V gene are LGHNA and YSLEER. With 0 bases clipped from V and 0 bases from J, the junction kept 10 bases outside the gene matches. The CDR3 totals 19 residues. CDR3 protein: CASSQDPPRTSGPSYEQYF. The CDR3 region has the DNA TGCGCCAGCAGCCAAGATCCACCGCGGACTAGCGGGCCCTCCTACGAGCAGTACTTC.

The chain joins TRBV19 to TRBJ1-5; TRBD1 is a possible D gene (5 bases). The V gene's germline CDR1 is LNHDA and CDR2 SQIVND (reference sequence). The CDR3 runs 14 residues. Trimming stripped 0 bases from V and 11 bases from J, with 14 bases between. CDR3 sequence (DNA): TGTGCCAGTAGTATAGATCTGTCGGCAGGGTCCCAGCATTTT. It codes for CASSIDLSAGSQHF.